The subject of this entry is one T cell receptor (beta chain). The germline V gene has CDR1 SGHAT and CDR2 FQNNGV. V lost 1 base and J lost 2, with 15 bases in between. The CDR3 is 16 residues long. The data were obtained in a study of shared clonotypes between healthy human individuals. The overall study: Each donor's CD4 naive and CD4 memory cells filled three plates apiece, CD8 naive two, and CD8 memory one.

Original processing notes: Junction-only immunoSEQ sequences carried no quality scores, so filtering differed. Data came from immunoSEQ multiplex PCR; TCRdb stores just in-frame clones and leaves some out. V and J calls and clone size are copied from that table; D and trimming were computed from the DNA. The repertoire has under 650,000 clones, 90% to 96% of them found once; the top ten carry under 0.06%. None of the donors, who were healthy HIV-negative adults, had recently had acute infections or vaccinations. It was into CD45RA+ naive and CD45RA-negative memory subsets that the CD4+ cells were split.

The sequence derives from a woman aged 25-40 years in good health. The rearrangement joins TRBV11-2 to TRBJ2-7, with a tentative D call TRBD2 (5 bases). Sample: naive CD4+ T cells sorted from blood. Sample subset: CD45RA+ positively selected. The DNA of the CDR3 is TGTGCCAGCAGCTTAGCGCTCGGACTCGCAACCTACGAGCAGTACTTC. Protein product: CASSLALGLATYEQYF.